The 7 T cell receptor beta chains listed next were all sequenced from one sample in a study of technical replicates of blood from a few donors. Produced via immunoSEQ multiplex PCR; TCRdb's table is partial and in-frame only. The sample holds 70,000 to 85,000 clones; less than 97% are singletons and the top ten take roughly 0.24%. Sequenced material: T cells isolated from PBMCs. These receptor sequences come from a human donor in good health.

This sequence joins TRBV2 and TRBJ2-7; 12 bases align to TRBD2. Germline CDR1 SNHLY, CDR2 FYNNEI. CDR3 length: 18 residues. Trimming removed 0 bases from V and 0 bases from J; junction bases left unmatched: 6. The CDR3 DNA sequence: TGTGCCAGCAGTGAAGCTATCACTAGCGGGGGGATCTCCTACGAGCAGTACTTC. It specifies CASSEAITSGGISYEQYF.

DNA of the CDR3: TGTGCCAGCAGTTCTATTAGCGGGGGGAACACCGGGGAGCTGTTTTTT. Amino acids: CASSSISGGNTGELFF. The chain links TRBV6-6 to TRBJ2-2, with 9 nucleotides matching TRBD2. Germline CDR1 reads MNHNY; CDR2 reads SVGAGI (reference sequence). V dropped 4 bases and J dropped 1; count of bases not matched to a gene: 4. This CDR3 comprises 16 residues.

The count of this clone is one. The gene calls are TRBV9 and TRBJ1-4; no clear D. The CDR3 totals 15 residues. In germline, CDR1 is SGDLS, CDR2 YYNGEE. Trimming cost V 4 bases and J 8 bases, with 18 bases left between them. CDR3 nucleotide sequence: TGTGCCAGCAGCCCGATTGGATCCGGGAACGAAAAACTGTTTTTT. Translation gives CASSPIGSGNEKLFF. The complete variable domain, with remaining parts taken from reference TRBV9 and TRBJ1-4, reads DSGVTQTPKHLITATGQRVTLRCSPRSGDLSVYWYQQSLDQGLQFLIQYYNGEERAKGNILERFSAQQFPDLHSELNLSSLELGDSALYFCASSPIGSGNEKLFFGSGTQLSVL.

A single count supports this clone. V and J are TRBV2 and TRBJ2-7, with 7 bases identical to TRBD1. V shed 6 bases, J shed 4 bases, and the junction held 3 bases outside the gene matches. In germline, CDR1 is SNHLY, CDR2 FYNNEI. The CDR3 runs to 12 residues. This CDR3 is CASRPTGYEQYF. CDR3 DNA: TGTGCCAGCAGACCGACAGGGTACGAGCAGTACTTC.

The chain joins TRBV4-1 to TRBJ2-1; TRBD1 aligns across 7 bases. V was pared by 3 bases and J by 4 bases, with 9 bases of the junction left unmatched. Germline V gives CDR1 MGHRA, CDR2 YSYEKL. The CDR3 totals 16 residues. The CDR3: CASSQGMDRPYNEQFF. For the CDR3, the DNA is TGCGCCAGCAGCCAGGGAATGGACAGGCCTTACAATGAGCAGTTCTTC.

This clone was observed once. The V call is TRBV11-1, the J call TRBJ1-1; D is possibly TRBD1 (5 bases). Trimming cost V 5 bases and J 10 bases, with 17 bases left between them. Germline V gene lookup returns CDR1 SGHAT and CDR2 FQDESV (reference sequence). This CDR3 is built from 13 residues. CDR3: CASSITAGGAAFF. The CDR3 DNA is TGTGCCAGCAGCATCACCGCCGGGGGTGCAGCTTTCTTT.

The chain employs TRBV2 and TRBJ2-2, with a possible D match to TRBD1 (6 bases). The CDR3 runs to 14 residues. V gave up 6 bases and J gave up 7 bases, with 15 bases separating them. Germline assignment: CDR1 SNHLY and CDR2 FYNNEI. The CDR3 here is CASRKDSDGGELFF. CDR3 DNA: TGTGCCAGCAGGAAGGACAGTGATGGCGGGGAGCTGTTTTTT. Complete variable domain (other parts from reference TRBV2 and TRBJ2-2): EPEVTQTPSHQVTQMGQEVILRCVPISNHLYFYWYRQILGQKVEFLVSFYNNEISEKSEIFDDQFSVERPDGSNFTLKIRSTKLEDSAMYFCASRKDSDGGELFFGEGSRLTVL.